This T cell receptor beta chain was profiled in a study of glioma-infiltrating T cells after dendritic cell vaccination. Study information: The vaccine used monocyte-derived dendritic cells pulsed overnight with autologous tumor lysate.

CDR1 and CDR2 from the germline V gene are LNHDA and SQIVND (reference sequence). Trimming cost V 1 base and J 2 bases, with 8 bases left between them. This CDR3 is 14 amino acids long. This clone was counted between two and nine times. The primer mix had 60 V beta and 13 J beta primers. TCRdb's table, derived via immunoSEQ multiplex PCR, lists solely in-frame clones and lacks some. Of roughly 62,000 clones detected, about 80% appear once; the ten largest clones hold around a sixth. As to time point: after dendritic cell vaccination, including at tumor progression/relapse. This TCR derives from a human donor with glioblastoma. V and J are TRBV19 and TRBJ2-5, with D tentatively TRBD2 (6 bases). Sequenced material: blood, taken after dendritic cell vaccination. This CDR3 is CASSIVLAQETQYF. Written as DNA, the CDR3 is TGTGCCAGTAGTATAGTCCTAGCGCAAGAGACCCAGTACTTC.